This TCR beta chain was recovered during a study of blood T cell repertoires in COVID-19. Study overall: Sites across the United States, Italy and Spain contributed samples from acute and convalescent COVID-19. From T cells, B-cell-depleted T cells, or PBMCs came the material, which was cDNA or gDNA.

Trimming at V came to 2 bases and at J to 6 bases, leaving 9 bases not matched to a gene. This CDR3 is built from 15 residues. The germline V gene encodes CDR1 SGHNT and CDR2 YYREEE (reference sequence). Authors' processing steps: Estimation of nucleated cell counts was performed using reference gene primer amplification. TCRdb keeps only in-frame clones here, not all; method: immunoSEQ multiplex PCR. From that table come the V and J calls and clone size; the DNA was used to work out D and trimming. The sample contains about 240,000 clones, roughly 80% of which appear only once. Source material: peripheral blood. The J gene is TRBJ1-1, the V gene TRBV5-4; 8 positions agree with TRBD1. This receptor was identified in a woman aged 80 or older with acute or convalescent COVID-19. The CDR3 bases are TGTGCCAGCAGCTTCCGGGCAGGGGGCGAGGCTGAAGCTTTCTTT. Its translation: CASSFRAGGEAEAFF. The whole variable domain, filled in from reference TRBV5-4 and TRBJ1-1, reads ETGVTQSPTHLIKTRGQQVTLRCSSQSGHNTVSWYQQALGQGPQFIFQYYREEENGRGNFPPRFSGLQFPNYSSELNVNALELDDSALYLCASSFRAGGEAEAFFGQGTRLTVV.